Sequencing of this TCR beta chain was carried out in a study of control samples from healthy donors and cancer patients. The CDR3 has 14 residues. The germline V gene encodes CDR1 SEHNR and CDR2 FQNEAQ (reference sequence). Trimming at V came to 4 bases and at J to 6 bases, leaving 7 bases not matched to a gene. TCRdb keeps only in-frame clones here, not all; method: immunoSEQ multiplex PCR. Altogether about 93,000 clones are present, 88% being singletons, with the ten largest covering 14%. The chain carries TRBV7-9 and TRBJ1-2; 8 bases agree with TRBD1. Sequencing used blood. The sequence derives from a woman in her seventies in good health. CDR3 loop: CASSSQTGADGYTF. The DNA for the CDR3 is TGTGCCAGCAGCTCTCAGACAGGGGCGGATGGCTACACCTTC.